This T cell receptor (beta chain) originates from a study of shared clonotypes between healthy human individuals. General observations from the study: Across subsets, estimated richness was generally greater for naive than for memory populations. Despite large depth, sorted-subset datasets appeared incompletely sequenced. Donors were few, which limited the genetic and exposure-history diversity represented.

As to this clone: Antigen specificity is unknown.

The authors split each subset's genomic DNA evenly across several immunoSEQ plates. Measured with immunoSEQ multiplex PCR; TCRdb has only the in-frame clones, and not every one. Of approximately 2.5 million clones in the sample, more than 85% were seen once. The CDR3 length is 14 residues. Trimming took off 5 bases at V and 5 bases at J, with 13 bases between the two ends. The V gene's germline CDR1 is MDHEN and CDR2 SYDVKM. The receptor was isolated from a man in his late teens or twenties in good health. Some clones in this sample may be carry-over from other donors' samples. The sample was naive CD4+ T cells from PBMCs. Sample subset: CD45RA+ positively selected. The J gene is TRBJ1-5, the V gene TRBV28; D is perhaps TRBD1 (6 bases). CDR3 nucleotide sequence: TGTGCCAGCAGTAACAGGGAGGGAGATCAGCCCCAGCATTTT. The encoded protein is CASSNREGDQPQHF.